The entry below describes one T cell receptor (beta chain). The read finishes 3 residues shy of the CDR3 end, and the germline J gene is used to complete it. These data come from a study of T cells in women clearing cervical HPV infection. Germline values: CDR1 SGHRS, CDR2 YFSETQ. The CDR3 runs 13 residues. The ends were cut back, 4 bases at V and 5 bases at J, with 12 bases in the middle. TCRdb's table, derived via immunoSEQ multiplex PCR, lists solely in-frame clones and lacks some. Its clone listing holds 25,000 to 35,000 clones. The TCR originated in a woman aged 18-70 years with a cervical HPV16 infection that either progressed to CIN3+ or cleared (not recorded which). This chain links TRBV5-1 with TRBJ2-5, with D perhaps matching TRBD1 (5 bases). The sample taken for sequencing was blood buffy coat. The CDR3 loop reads CASSGDSWETQYF. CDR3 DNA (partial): TGCGCCAGCAGCGGAGACAGTTGGGAGACC.